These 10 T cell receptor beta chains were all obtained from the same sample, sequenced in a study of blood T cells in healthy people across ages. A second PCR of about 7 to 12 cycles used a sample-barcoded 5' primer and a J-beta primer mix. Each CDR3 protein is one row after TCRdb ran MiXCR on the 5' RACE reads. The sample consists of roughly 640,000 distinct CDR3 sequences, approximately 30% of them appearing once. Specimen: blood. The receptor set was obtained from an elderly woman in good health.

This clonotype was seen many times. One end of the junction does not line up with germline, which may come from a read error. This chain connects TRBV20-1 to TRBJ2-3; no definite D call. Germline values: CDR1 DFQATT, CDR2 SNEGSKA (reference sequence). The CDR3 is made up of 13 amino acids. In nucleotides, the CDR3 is TGCAGTGCTAGAGTACGTGCAGTGGTTACGCGGTATTTT. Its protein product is CSARVRAVVTRYF.

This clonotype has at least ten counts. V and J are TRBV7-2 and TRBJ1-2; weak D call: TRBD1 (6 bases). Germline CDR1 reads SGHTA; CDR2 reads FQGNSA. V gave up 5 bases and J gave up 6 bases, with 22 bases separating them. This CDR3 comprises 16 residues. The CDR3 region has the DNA TGTGCCAGCAGCCCTACTCCGGGACAACGCGTCAATGGCTACACCTTC. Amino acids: CASSPTPGQRVNGYTF.

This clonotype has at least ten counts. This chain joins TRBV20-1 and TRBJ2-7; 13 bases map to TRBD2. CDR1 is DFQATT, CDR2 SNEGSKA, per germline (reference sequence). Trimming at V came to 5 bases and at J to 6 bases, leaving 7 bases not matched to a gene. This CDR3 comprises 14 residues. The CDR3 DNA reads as TGCAGTGCTCCAGGACTAGCGGGGGTAGCCGAGCAGTACTTC. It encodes CSAPGLAGVAEQYF.

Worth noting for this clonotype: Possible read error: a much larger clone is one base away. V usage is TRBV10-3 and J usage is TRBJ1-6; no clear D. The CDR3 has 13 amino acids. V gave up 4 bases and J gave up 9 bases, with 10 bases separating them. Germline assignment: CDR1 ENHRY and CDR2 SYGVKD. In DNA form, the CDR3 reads TGTGCCATCAGTGTAAATGATAGTTCACCCCTCCACTTT. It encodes CAISVNDSSPLHF.

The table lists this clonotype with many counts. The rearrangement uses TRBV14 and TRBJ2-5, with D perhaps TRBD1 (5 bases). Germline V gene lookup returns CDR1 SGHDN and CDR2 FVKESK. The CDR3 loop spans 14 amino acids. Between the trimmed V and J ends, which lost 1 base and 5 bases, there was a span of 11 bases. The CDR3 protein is CASSQVSGWETQYF. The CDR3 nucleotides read TGTGCCAGCAGCCAAGTTTCAGGGTGGGAGACCCAGTACTTC.

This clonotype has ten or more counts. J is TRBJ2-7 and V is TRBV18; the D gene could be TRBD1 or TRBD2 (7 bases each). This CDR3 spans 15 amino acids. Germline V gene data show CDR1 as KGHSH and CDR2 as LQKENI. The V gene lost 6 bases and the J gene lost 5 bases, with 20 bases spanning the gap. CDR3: CASSRGDRLFDEQYF. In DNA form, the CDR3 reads TGTGCCAGCTCCCGGGGGGACAGACTATTCGACGAGCAGTACTTC.

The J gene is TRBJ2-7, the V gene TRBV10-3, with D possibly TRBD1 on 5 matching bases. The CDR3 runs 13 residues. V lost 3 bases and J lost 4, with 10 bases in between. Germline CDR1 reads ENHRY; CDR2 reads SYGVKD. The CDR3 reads CAISDREGYEQYF. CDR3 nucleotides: TGTGCCATCAGTGACAGGGAAGGGTACGAGCAGTACTTC.

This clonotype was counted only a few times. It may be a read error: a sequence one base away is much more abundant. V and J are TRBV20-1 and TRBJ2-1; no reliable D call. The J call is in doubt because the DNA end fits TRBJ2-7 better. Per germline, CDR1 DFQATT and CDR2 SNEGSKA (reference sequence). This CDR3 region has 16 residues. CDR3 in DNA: TGCAGTGCTAGAGGGGCGGCCTTAAGCTCCTACAATGAGCAGTACTTC. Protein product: CSARGAALSSYNEQYF.

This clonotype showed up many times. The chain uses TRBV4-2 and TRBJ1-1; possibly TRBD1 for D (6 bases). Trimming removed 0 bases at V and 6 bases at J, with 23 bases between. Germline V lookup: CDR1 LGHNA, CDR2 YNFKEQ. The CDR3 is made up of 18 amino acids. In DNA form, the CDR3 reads TGTGCCAGCAGCCAAGATCACCGGGGGGCTAGACGTGGGTCTGAAGCTTTCTTT. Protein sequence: CASSQDHRGARRGSEAFF.

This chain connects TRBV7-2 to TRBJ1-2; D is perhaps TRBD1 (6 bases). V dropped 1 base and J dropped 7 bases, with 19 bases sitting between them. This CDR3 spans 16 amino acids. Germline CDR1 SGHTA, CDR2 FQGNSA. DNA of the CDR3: TGTGCCAGCAGCTTAGTAACGGAGGGGGGGAAGCGTGGCTACACCTTC. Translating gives CASSLVTEGGKRGYTF.